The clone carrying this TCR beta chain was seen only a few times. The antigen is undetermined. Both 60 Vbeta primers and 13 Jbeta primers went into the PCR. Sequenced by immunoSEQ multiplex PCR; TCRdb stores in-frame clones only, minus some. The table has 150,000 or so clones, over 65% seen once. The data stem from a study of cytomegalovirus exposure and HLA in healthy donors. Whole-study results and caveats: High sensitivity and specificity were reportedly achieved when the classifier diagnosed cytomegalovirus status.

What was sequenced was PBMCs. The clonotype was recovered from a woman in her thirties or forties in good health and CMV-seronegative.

The DNA for the CDR3 is TGTGCCAGCAGAACCACAGGGGGCGCGAACACCGGGGAGCTGTTTTTT. Amino acids: CASRTTGGANTGELFF. The chain has TRBV7-9 and TRBJ2-2; TRBD1 matches at 9 bases. The CDR3 runs 16 residues. V trimming: 6 bases; J trimming: 0 bases; junction bases outside the gene matches: 5. Germline CDR1 is SEHNR and CDR2 is FQNEAQ (reference sequence).